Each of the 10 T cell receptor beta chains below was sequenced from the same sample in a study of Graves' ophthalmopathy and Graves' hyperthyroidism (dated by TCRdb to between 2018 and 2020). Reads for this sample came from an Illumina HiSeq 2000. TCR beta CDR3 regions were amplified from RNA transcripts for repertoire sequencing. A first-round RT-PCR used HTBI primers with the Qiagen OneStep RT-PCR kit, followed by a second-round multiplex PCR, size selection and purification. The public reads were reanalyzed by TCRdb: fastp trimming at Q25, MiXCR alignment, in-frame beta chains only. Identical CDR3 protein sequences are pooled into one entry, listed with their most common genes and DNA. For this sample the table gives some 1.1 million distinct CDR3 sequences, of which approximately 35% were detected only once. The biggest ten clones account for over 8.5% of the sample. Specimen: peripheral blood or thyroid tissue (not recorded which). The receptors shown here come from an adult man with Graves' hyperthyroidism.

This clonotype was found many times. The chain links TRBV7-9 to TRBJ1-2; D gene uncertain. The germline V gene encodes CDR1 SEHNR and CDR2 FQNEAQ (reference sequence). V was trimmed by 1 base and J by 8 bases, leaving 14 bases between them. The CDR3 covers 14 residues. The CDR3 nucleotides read TGTGCCAGCAGCTTAGTTCGCGGGGAGAGCGGCTACACCTTC. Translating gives CASSLVRGESGYTF.

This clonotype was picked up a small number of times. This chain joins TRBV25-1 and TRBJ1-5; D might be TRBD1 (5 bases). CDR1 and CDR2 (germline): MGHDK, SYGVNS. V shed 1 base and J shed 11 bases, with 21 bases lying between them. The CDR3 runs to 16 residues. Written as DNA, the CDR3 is TGTGCCAGCAGTGAATCCGGGACGTACGATAGGGAGACCCAGCATTTT. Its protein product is CASSESGTYDRETQHF.

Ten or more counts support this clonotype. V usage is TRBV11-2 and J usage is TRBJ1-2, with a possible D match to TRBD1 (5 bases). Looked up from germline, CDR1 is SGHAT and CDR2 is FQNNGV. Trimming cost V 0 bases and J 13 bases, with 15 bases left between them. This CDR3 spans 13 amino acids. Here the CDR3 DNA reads TGTGCCAGCAGCTTAGACCGGGACCTCATCCCCACCTTC. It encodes CASSLDRDLIPTF.

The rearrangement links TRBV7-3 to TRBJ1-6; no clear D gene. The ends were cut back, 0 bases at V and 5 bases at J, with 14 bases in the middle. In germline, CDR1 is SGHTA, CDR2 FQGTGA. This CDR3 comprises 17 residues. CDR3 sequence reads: CASSLTGRSRHNSPLHF. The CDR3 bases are TGTGCCAGCAGCTTAACGGGCAGGAGTAGGCATAATTCACCCCTCCACTTT.

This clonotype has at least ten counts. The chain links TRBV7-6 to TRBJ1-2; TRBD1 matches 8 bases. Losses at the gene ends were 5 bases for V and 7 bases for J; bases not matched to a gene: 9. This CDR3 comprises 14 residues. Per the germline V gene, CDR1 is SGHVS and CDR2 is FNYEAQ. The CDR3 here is CASSPLGTGRGYTF. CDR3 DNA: TGTGCCAGCAGCCCCCTAGGGACAGGTCGTGGCTACACCTTC.

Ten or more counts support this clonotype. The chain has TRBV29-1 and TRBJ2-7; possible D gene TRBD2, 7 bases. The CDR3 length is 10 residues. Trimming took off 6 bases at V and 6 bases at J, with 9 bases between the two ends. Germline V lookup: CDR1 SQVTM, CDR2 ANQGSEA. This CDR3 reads CSVGGAEQYF. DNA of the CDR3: TGCAGCGTGGGGGGGGCCGAGCAGTACTTC.

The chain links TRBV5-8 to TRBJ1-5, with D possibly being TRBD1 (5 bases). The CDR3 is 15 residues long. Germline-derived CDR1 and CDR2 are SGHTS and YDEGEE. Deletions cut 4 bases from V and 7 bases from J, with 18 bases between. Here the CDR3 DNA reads TGTGCCAGCAGCCCAAAGGGGCCGGGAGAACAGCCCCAGCATTTT. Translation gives CASSPKGPGEQPQHF.

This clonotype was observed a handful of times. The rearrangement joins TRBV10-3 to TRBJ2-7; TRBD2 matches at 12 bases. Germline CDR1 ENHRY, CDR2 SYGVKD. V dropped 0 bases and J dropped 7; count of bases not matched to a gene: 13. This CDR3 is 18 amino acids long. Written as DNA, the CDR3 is TGTGCCATCAGTGAGTCGATCGGGCTAGCGGGGGGGCCTTGGGAGCAGTACTTC. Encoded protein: CAISESIGLAGGPWEQYF.

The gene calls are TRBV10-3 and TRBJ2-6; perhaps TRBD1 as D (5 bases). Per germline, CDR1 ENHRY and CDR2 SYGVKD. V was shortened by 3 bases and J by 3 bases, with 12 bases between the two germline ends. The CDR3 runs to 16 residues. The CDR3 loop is CAISENSGIGANVLTF. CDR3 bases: TGTGCCATCAGTGAAAACTCAGGGATTGGGGCCAACGTCCTGACTTTC.

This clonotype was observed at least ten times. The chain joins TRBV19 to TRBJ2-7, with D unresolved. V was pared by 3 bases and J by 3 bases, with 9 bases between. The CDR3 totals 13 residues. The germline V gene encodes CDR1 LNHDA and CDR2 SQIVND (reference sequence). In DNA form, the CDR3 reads TGTGCCAGTAGTATCTCAACGGGCTACGAGCAGTACTTC. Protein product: CASSISTGYEQYF. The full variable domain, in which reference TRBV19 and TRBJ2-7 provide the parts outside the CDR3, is DGGITQSPKYLFRKEGQNVTLSCEQNLNHDAMYWYRQDPGQGLRLIYYSQIVNDFQKGDIAEGYSVSREKKESFPLTVTSAQKNPTAFYLCASSISTGYEQYFGPGTRLTVT.